This T cell receptor beta chain came from a study of vaccination effects on CD4 cells after COVID-19. Concerning this clone itself: Its antigen is not identified.

CDR1 and CDR2 from the germline V gene are LGHNA and YNFKEQ. The V segment lost 1 base and the J segment 5 bases; nucleotides outside the gene matches: 3. The CDR3 is 15 amino acids. Viral peptide pool expansion of antigen-specific CD4+ T cells preceded sequencing in the ViraFEST assay. CD4+ T cells were isolated after 10 days of culture. Participants were vaccinated with two doses of either the BNT162b2 or mRNA-1273 vaccine. The protocol was immunoSEQ multiplex PCR, while the TCRdb copy is restricted to in-frame clones and leaves out a portion. The sample records some 34,000 clones, around 82% being singletons.

This sample comprised CD4+ T cells from PBMCs cultured with HCoV-NL63 spike peptides, obtained after COVID-19 vaccination. The clonotype was recovered from a human donor who received a COVID-19 vaccine. Some clones in this sample may be carry-over from other donors' samples. This chain uses TRBV4-2 with TRBJ2-5; 11 bases agree with TRBD2. CDR3 protein: CASSQGTSGSETQYF. The DNA of the CDR3 is TGTGCCAGCAGCCAAGGGACTAGCGGGTCGGAGACCCAGTACTTC.